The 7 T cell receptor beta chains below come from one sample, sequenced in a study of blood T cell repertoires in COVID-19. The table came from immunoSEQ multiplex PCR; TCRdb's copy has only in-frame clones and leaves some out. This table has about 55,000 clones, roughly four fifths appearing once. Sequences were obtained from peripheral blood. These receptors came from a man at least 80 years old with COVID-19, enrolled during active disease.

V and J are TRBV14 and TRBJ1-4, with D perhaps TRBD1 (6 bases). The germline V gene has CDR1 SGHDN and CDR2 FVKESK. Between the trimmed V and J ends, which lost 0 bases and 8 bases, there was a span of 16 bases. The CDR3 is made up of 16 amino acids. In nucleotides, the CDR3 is TGTGCCAGCAGCCAAGATCCGACAGGACTTCGGGAAAAACTGTTTTTT. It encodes CASSQDPTGLREKLFF.

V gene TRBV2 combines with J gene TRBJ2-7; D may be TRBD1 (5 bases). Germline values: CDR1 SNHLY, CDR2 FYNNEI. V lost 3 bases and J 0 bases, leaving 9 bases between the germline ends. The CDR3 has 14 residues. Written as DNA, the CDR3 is TGTGCCAGCAGTGATCAGGGATCCTCCTACGAGCAGTACTTC. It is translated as CASSDQGSSYEQYF. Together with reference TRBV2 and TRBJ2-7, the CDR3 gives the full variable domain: EPEVTQTPSHQVTQMGQEVILRCVPISNHLYFYWYRQILGQKVEFLVSFYNNEISEKSEIFDDQFSVERPDGSNFTLKIRSTKLEDSAMYFCASSDQGSSYEQYFGPGTRLTVT.

The CDR3 DNA reads as TGTGCCAGCAGCCCGGTGAGAGCGGGAGGAGAGACCCAGTACTTC. It codes for CASSPVRAGGETQYF. This sequence joins TRBV7-9 and TRBJ2-5; 9 nucleotides align to TRBD2. The CDR3 runs to 15 residues. Germline-derived CDR1 and CDR2 are SEHNR and FQNEAQ (reference sequence). J was trimmed by 4 bases and V by 5 bases; bases with no gene match: 8.

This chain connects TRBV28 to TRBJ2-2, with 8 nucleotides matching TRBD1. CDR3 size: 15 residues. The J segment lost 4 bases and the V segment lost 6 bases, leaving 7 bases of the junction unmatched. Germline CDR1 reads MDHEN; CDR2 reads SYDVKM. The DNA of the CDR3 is TGTGCCAGCAGACGGGACAGGTTGAGCACCGGGGAGCTGTTTTTT. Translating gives CASRRDRLSTGELFF. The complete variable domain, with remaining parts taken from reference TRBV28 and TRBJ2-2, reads DVKVTQSSRYLVKRTGEKVFLECVQDMDHENMFWYRQDPGLGLRLIYFSYDVKMKEKGDIPEGYSVSREKKERFSLILESASTNQTSMYLCASRRDRLSTGELFFGEGSRLTVL.

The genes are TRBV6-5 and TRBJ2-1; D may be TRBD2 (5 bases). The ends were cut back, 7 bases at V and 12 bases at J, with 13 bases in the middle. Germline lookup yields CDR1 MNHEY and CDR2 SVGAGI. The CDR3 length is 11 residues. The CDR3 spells CASTLTGVQFF. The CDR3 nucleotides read TGTGCCAGCACATTGACCGGGGTGCAGTTCTTC.

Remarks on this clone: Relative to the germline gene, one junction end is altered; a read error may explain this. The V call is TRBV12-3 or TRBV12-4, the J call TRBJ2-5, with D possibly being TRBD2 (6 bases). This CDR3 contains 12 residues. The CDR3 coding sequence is TGTGCCAGCAGTTCCCAGATAGGGTCGGGGGACTTC. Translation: CASSSQIGSGDF.

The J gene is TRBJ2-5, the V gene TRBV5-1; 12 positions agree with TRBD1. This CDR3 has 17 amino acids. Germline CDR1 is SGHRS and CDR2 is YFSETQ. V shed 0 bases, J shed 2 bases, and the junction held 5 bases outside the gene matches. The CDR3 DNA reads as TGCGCCAGCAGCTTGGCCGGGACAGGGGGCGGGCAAGAGACCCAGTACTTC. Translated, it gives CASSLAGTGGGQETQYF.